The subject of this entry is one T cell receptor (beta chain). Its antigen has not been determined. Per-base quality was not reported, and no clone a single base away is much larger than it. These data originate in a study of shared clonotypes between healthy human individuals (dated by TCRdb to the early 2020s). A note on the overall study: A couple of women and three men aged 18 to 49 years were included in the cohort. Per donor, three plates each were used for CD4 naive and CD4 memory, two for CD8 naive, and one for CD8 memory. To estimate repertoire size and how much clonotype sharing occurs between individuals, the study deeply sequenced the blood TCR repertoires of roughly 5 healthy adults. To increase sequencing depth and limit assay-specific biases, different laboratories used diverse techniques to prepare libraries and sequence TCR repertoires. Per donor, leukapheresis produced somewhere between about 0.94 and 9.5 billion PBMCs. Overall study outcomes, separate from this receptor: Because the study included a small number of donors, the genetic and exposure-history diversity represented was limited. Pairwise subsampling indicated that sequencing depth was expected to affect the degree of clonotype sharing among donors. Clonotypes shared by all four sorted-subset donors showed higher generation probabilities than non-shared clonotypes. Larger estimated clonotype richness was generally found for naive subsets than for memory subsets. Incomplete sequencing was indicated by rarefaction of sorted-subset datasets, despite the large sequencing depth. Sampling was limited to blood, and TCR repertoires in tissue likely differ from TCR repertoires in blood. Roughly 5.2% of naive CD4, 3.5% of naive CD8, approximately 2% of memory CD4, and approximately 0.39% of memory CD8 clonotypes were shared across several donors.

Using the deep immunoSEQ assay, multiplex PCR amplified TCR CDR3 regions from genomic DNA. Extracted genomic DNA from each cell subset was distributed evenly across all wells of several immunoSEQ 96-well plates, and each plate was treated as a replicate. For sorted subsets, 200 to 250 ng of genomic DNA, equivalent to some 30,000 T cell genomes, went into each replicate PCR. The purified libraries were quantified using a Qubit 3.0 fluorometer, sized with a Bioanalyzer 2100, and then quantified again using the KAPA Library Quantification kit. Each immunoSEQ 96-well plate was sequenced on its own single-read 150-cycle Illumina NextSeq 550 flow cell. The original pipeline was this. Because the immunoSEQ output held only junctional sequences and lacked quality scores, the filtering could not match the filtering applied to full-length reads. To assign V/J genes and CDR3, sequences were annotated against IMGT germline references using PyIR, a Python wrapper for IgBLAST v1.9. Reads with weak V/J assignments (E-value above 1e-6), missing CDR3, stop codons, out-of-frame junctions, or ambiguous translated residues were removed. A V3J clonotype was defined by an identical inferred V gene, J gene, and CDR3 amino acid sequence. Percentage overlap between repertoires was calculated by dividing the number of shared unique clonotypes by the size of the smaller repertoire. Richness of each repertoire was evaluated using RTK rarefaction, the Chao1 estimator, and Recon v2.1 estimates of unobserved clonotypes. For all TCRbeta clonotypes obtained by the gDNA method from a few donors, generation probabilities were computed with OLGA. The source is immuneACCESS, and TCRdb retained only in-frame sequences with V and J called. Part of the clones is not carried over; for the studies checked, unresolved V genes explain less than half of this, and the remainder is unexplained. The V and J calls and clone size come from that table; D and trimming were worked out from the DNA. The sample data list about 2,100,000 clones, and 93% of these were observed just once. Jointly, the top ten make up 1.5% to 2% of the sample.

Measured from the cysteine to the phenylalanine, the CDR3 is 12 residues long. CDR3 DNA is the only sequence kept; it has 36 bases, read in frame from the first base. V is reduced by 0 bases and J by 7 bases, leaving a spacing of 6 bases between them. The germline V gene (reference sequence) specifies SEHNR as CDR1 and FQNEAQ as CDR2. CD8 naive samples consisted of CD45RO-negative cells that were positively selected for CCR7, yielding a CD45RA+CCR7+ population without TemRA cells. Donors were healthy HIV-negative adults with no recently reported acute infections or vaccinations. All donors were Caucasian adults living in Nashville, Tennessee, USA. Blood was obtained by leukapheresis, after which PBMCs were separated by Ficoll-Histopaque density gradient centrifugation and cryopreserved in liquid nitrogen vapor phase. Analytical flow cytometry was used to check the purity and quantity of each magnetically sorted T cell population. From each sorted fraction, genomic DNA was isolated and quantified by UV absorbance on a Nanodrop 2000c.

The receptor was isolated from a man younger than 30 in good health. Some clones in this sample may be carry-over from other donors' samples. The chain links TRBV7-9 with TRBJ1-1; confidence is insufficient to name the D gene. Sequences were obtained from naive CD8+ T cells from PBMCs. Taken with the paper, the label for cell subset or site translates to: CD45RA+CCR7+. The CDR3 protein is CASSLAPDEAFF. The DNA sequence is as follows: TGTGCCAGCAGCTTAGCTCCAGATGAAGCTTTCTTT.